This entry lists 10 T cell receptor beta chains sequenced from one sample in a study of shared T cell receptors in the human thymus. Produced via immunoSEQ multiplex PCR; TCRdb's table is partial and in-frame only. The sample gives more than 550,000 clones, approximately 85% of which show up once; more than 0.008% is in the top ten. Another study also made use of these data, one on human thymus T cells.

Input material: thymocytes. The receptors originated from a girl under two years old with a congenital heart defect.

This clone has just one count. J is TRBJ1-2 and V is TRBV4-1; D might be TRBD1 (5 bases). Deletions cut 6 bases from V and 6 bases from J, with 17 bases between. This CDR3 is built from 14 residues. Germline CDR1 and CDR2: MGHRA and YSYEKL. The CDR3 DNA reads TGCGCCAGCAGTCAGGGCAGGTTGCCTAATGGCTACACCTTC. Translated, it gives CASSQGRLPNGYTF.

The rearrangement uses TRBV27 and TRBJ2-7, with TRBD2 as a possible D gene (6 bases). With 2 bases removed from V and 2 bases from J, the gap between germline ends came to 16 bases. In germline, CDR1 is MNHEY, CDR2 SMNVEV (reference sequence). This CDR3 is 16 amino acids long. CDR3 loop: CASSLGREKRTYEQYF. DNA for the CDR3: TGTGCCAGCAGTTTAGGGCGGGAAAAGAGGACCTACGAGCAGTACTTC.

The rearrangement joins TRBV5-1 to TRBJ2-1; a weak D match, TRBD2 (5 bases). This CDR3 spans 15 amino acids. V dropped 7 bases and J dropped 4 bases, with 18 bases sitting between them. Looked up from germline, CDR1 is SGHRS and CDR2 is YFSETQ. The CDR3 loop is CASGNPGCAYNEQFF. The CDR3 coding sequence is TGCGCCAGCGGGAATCCGGGGTGTGCGTACAATGAGCAGTTCTTC. Complete variable domain (other parts from reference TRBV5-1 and TRBJ2-1): KAGVTQTPRYLIKTRGQQVTLSCSPISGHRSVSWYQQTPGQGLQFLFEYFSETQRNKGNFPGRFSGRQFSNSRSEMNVSTLELGDSALYLCASGNPGCAYNEQFFGPGTRLTVL.

This chain connects TRBV18 to TRBJ2-3; TRBD2 might be the D (5 bases). V lost 3 bases to trimming and J lost 7 bases, with 20 bases between them. Per the germline V gene, CDR1 is KGHSH and CDR2 is LQKENI. The CDR3 extends over 16 amino acids. The CDR3 sequence: CASSPEEGLAANTQYF. As DNA, the CDR3 is TGTGCCAGCTCACCGGAAGAGGGCCTCGCGGCGAATACGCAGTATTTT.

The rearrangement joins TRBV14 to TRBJ1-6, with unresolved D. Germline assignment: CDR1 SGHDN and CDR2 FVKESK. The CDR3 is 19 residues long. V was trimmed by 1 base and J by 0 bases, leaving 16 bases between them. The CDR3 sequence is CASSQGHSDRSSYNSPLHF. CDR3 DNA: TGTGCCAGCAGCCAAGGGCATTCCGATAGGAGCTCCTATAATTCACCCCTCCACTTT. Full variable domain (remainder filled in from reference TRBV14 and TRBJ1-6): EAGVTQFPSHSVIEKGQTVTLRCDPISGHDNLYWYRRVMGKEIKFLLHFVKESKQDESGMPNNRFLAERTGGTYSTLKVQPAELEDSGVYFCASSQGHSDRSSYNSPLHFGNGTRLTVT.

The chain combines TRBV6-6 with TRBJ2-7; a possible D gene is TRBD2 (5 bases). This CDR3 has 14 residues. CDR1 is MNHNY, CDR2 SVGAGI, per germline (reference sequence). Trimming cost V 1 base and J 0 bases, with 7 bases left between them. The CDR3 here is CASSYFGVSYEQYF. The CDR3 bases are TGTGCCAGCAGTTACTTCGGGGTCTCCTACGAGCAGTACTTC.

CDR3 nucleotides: TGTGCCAGCAGTTTATTTGCAGATAGCAATCAGCCCCAGCATTTT. Amino acid sequence: CASSLFADSNQPQHF. V usage is TRBV27 and J usage is TRBJ1-5; no clear D. Between the trimmed V and J ends, which lost 1 base and 0 bases, there was a span of 7 bases. The germline V gene has CDR1 MNHEY and CDR2 SMNVEV (reference sequence). The CDR3 loop spans 15 amino acids.

This clone has a handful of counts. The chain recombines TRBV18 with TRBJ2-1, with a possible D match to TRBD2 (5 bases). V was trimmed by 2 bases and J by 8 bases, leaving 16 bases between them. The germline gives CDR1 KGHSH, CDR2 LQKENI. The CDR3 is 15 amino acids. The CDR3 DNA sequence: TGTGCCAGCTCACCAGCCAAGGGTGGAGGTGATGAGCAGTTCTTC. Protein: CASSPAKGGGDEQFF.

The chain employs TRBV2 and TRBJ2-5, with D possibly being TRBD1 (6 bases). Trimming took 4 bases from V and 0 from J, leaving 18 bases between them. Germline V CDR1 and CDR2: SNHLY, FYNNEI. This CDR3 has 17 residues. CDR3 region: CASSVGPTGNNQETQYF. The CDR3 nucleotides read TGTGCCAGCAGTGTAGGCCCGACAGGCAATAACCAAGAGACCCAGTACTTC.

The chain is built from TRBV5-1 and TRBJ2-7; TRBD2 agrees at 12 bases. Germline V gene data show CDR1 as SGHRS and CDR2 as YFSETQ. Trimming took 3 bases from V and 2 from J; bases not matched to a gene: 6. The CDR3 covers 16 residues. The CDR3 sequence: CASSSYGLAGTYEQYF. DNA of the CDR3: TGCGCCAGCAGCTCCTACGGACTAGCGGGGACCTACGAGCAGTACTTC.